The 25 T cell receptor beta chains below were found in one sample sequenced in a study of blood T cells in healthy people across ages. A second PCR of 7 to 11 cycles used a sample-barcoded 5' primer and a J-beta primer mix. One entry per CDR3 protein, called by TCRdb with MiXCR from the 5' RACE reads. The sample contains 550,000 to 800,000 distinct CDR3 sequences, roughly 30% of which appear only once. The specimen sequenced was blood. These receptors were obtained from a woman older than 75 in good health.

This clonotype was detected only a few times. Given a much more abundant clone one base away, this may be a read error. V and J are TRBV6-1 and TRBJ2-7; 9 bases are shared with TRBD1. The CDR3 spans 13 residues. Germline lookup yields CDR1 MNHNS and CDR2 SASEGT. Trimming took 11 bases from V and 7 from J; bases not matched to a gene: 12. This chain's CDR3 is CAVRDRATNEQYF. As DNA, the CDR3 is TGTGCCGTACGGGACAGGGCAACGAATGAGCAGTACTTC.

This clonotype was detected only a few times. The gene calls are TRBV4-1 and TRBJ1-4; 12 bases are shared with TRBD1. From germline, CDR1 is MGHRA and CDR2 YSYEKL. Unmatched junction bases numbered 8, after V lost 2 bases and J lost 7 bases. CDR3 size: 17 residues. The CDR3 nucleotides are TGCGCCAGCAGCCAACCTACTGGGACAGGGGGCAGTGAAAAACTGTTTTTT. It codes for CASSQPTGTGGSEKLFF.

The chain employs TRBV5-6 and TRBJ1-3, with a weak D call TRBD1 (5 bases). Per germline, CDR1 SGHDT and CDR2 YYEEEE. Trimming cost V 0 bases and J 0 bases, with 7 bases left between them. The CDR3 has 15 residues. CDR3 amino acids: CASSLAGGSGNTIYF. DNA for the CDR3: TGTGCCAGCAGCTTGGCGGGGGGCTCTGGAAACACCATATATTTT.

A single count supports this clonotype. A much larger clone differs from this one at a single base, so this may be a read error. This chain uses TRBV30 with TRBJ2-5, with a tentative D call TRBD1 (5 bases). V was shortened by 3 bases and J by 9 bases, with 20 bases between the two germline ends. Germline V gene data show CDR1 as GTSNPN and CDR2 as SVGIG (reference sequence). The CDR3 consists of 14 residues. The CDR3 sequence: CAWSLSQGHESQYF. CDR3 coding DNA: TGTGCCTGGAGCCTCTCTCAGGGTCACGAGTCCCAGTACTTC.

This chain's CDR3 is CSARDPGLADTQYF. DNA of the CDR3: TGCAGTGCTAGAGATCCGGGACTAGCAGATACGCAGTATTTT. The chain employs TRBV20-1 and TRBJ2-3, with 8 bases matching TRBD2. Trimming at V came to 0 bases and at J to 4 bases, leaving 3 bases not matched to a gene. This CDR3 contains 14 residues. The V gene's germline CDR1 is DFQATT and CDR2 SNEGSKA (reference sequence).

This clonotype was seen ten or more times. The V call is TRBV11-2, the J call TRBJ2-1, with 8 bases fitting TRBD1. J lost 7 bases, V lost 0 bases, and 5 bases had no gene match. Germline CDR1 SGHAT, CDR2 FQNNGV. The CDR3 covers 15 residues. The DNA of the CDR3 is TGTGCCAGCAGCTTAGATAGCAGGGGGCAGAATGAGCAGTTCTTC. Amino acid sequence: CASSLDSRGQNEQFF.

The genes are TRBV20-1 and TRBJ1-1; D might be TRBD1 (5 bases). The V end was cut by 1 base, the J end by 1 base, with 22 bases between. CDR3 length: 18 amino acids. CDR1 DFQATT and CDR2 SNEGSKA come from the germline V gene (reference sequence). The CDR3 nucleotides read TGCAGTGCTAGAGGGGGGGGACGGCTTCACCGCTGGAACACTGAAGCTTTCTTT. Translating it yields CSARGGGRLHRWNTEAFF.

This clonotype was observed a few times. The CDR3, as DNA: TGCGCCAGCAGCTTGAACCAGATCTCCTCCTACAATGAGCAGTACTTC. This sequence encodes CASSLNQISSYNEQYF. The gene calls are TRBV5-1 and TRBJ2-1; D is ambiguous. The J call may not be correct, given that the DNA end is closer to TRBJ2-7. The germline gives CDR1 SGHRS, CDR2 YFSETQ. CDR3 size: 16 residues.

This sequence joins TRBV3-1 and TRBJ1-6; D is unresolved. CDR3 size: 17 residues. In germline, CDR1 is LGHDT, CDR2 YNNKEL (reference sequence). V gave up 0 bases and J gave up 4 bases, with 13 bases separating them. The CDR3: CASSQDRGNSYNSPLHF. The CDR3 DNA reads as TGTGCCAGCAGCCAAGATAGAGGGAACTCTTATAATTCACCCCTCCACTTT. The full variable domain, completed using reference TRBV3-1 and TRBJ1-6, is DTAVSQTPKYLVTQMGNDKSIKCEQNLGHDTMYWYKQDSKKFLKIMFSYNNKELIINETVPNRFSPKSPDKAHLNLHINSLELGDSAVYFCASSQDRGNSYNSPLHFGNGTRLTVT.

As to this clonotype: A much larger clonotype is one base distant, so this may be a read error. The chain carries TRBV7-9 and TRBJ2-7; 10 bases align to TRBD1. V lost 3 bases to trimming and J lost 7 bases; unmatched junction nucleotides: 6. Germline loops: CDR1 SEHNR, CDR2 FQNEAQ (reference sequence). CDR3 size: 14 residues. DNA of the CDR3: TGTGCCAGCAGCTTGGGACAGGGGTCAGTTGAGCAGTACTTC. Its protein product is CASSLGQGSVEQYF. The full variable domain, rest sourced from reference TRBV7-9 and TRBJ2-7, is DTGVSQNPRHKITKRGQNVTFRCDPISEHNRLYWYRQTLGQGPEFLTYFQNEAQLEKSRLLSDRFSAERPKGSFSTLEIQRTEQGDSAMYLCASSLGQGSVEQYFGPGTRLTVT.

This clonotype was counted at least ten times. V gene TRBV12-5 combines with J gene TRBJ2-7; D not resolved. This CDR3 is built from 12 residues. The V gene lost 1 base and the J gene lost 3 bases, with 4 bases spanning the gap. Germline V gene data show CDR1 as LGHNT and CDR2 as FRNRAP. Here the CDR3 DNA reads TGTGCTAGTGGTTTGGGGAGCTACGAGCAGTACTTC. Translated: CASGLGSYEQYF.

This clonotype was seen repeatedly, ten times or more. The chain carries TRBV3-1 and TRBJ1-2; D call uncertain. CDR1 LGHDT and CDR2 YNNKEL come from the germline V gene (reference sequence). The germline V and J ends were trimmed by 4 bases and 2 bases, with 17 bases remaining between them. The CDR3 spans 16 residues. The CDR3 loop is CASSPKVAGGNYGYTF. CDR3 DNA: TGTGCCAGCAGCCCCAAGGTAGCAGGAGGGAACTATGGCTACACCTTC.

The table lists this clonotype with a few counts. The CDR3 coding sequence is TGCGCCAGCAGTGGGTGGGACAGGCAGGAGTACTTC. Protein sequence: CASSGWDRQEYF. This rearrangement joins TRBV10-2 to TRBJ2-5; 8 nucleotides agree with TRBD1. The ends lost 4 bases at V and 12 bases at J; junction bases unmatched: 7. Germline values: CDR1 WSHSY, CDR2 SAAADI. This CDR3 is built from 12 residues.

This clonotype was seen repeatedly, ten times or more. This rearrangement joins TRBV5-1 to TRBJ2-3; TRBD1 agrees at 12 bases. CDR3 length equals 17 residues. Trimming removed 5 bases from V and 1 base from J; junction bases left unmatched: 8. Germline CDR1 reads SGHRS; CDR2 reads YFSETQ. The CDR3 region is CASSPSGTGGGTDTQYF. For the CDR3, the DNA is TGCGCCAGCAGTCCTTCCGGGACAGGGGGCGGCACAGATACGCAGTATTTT.

The chain links TRBV7-8 to TRBJ1-1; 7 bases are shared with TRBD1. The V gene's germline CDR1 is SGHVS and CDR2 FQNEAQ. V shed 5 bases and J 2 bases; nucleotides not matched to a gene: 14. There are 17 residues in the CDR3. CDR3 sequence reads: CASSPTPGGRTNTEAFF. DNA for the CDR3: TGTGCCAGCAGCCCTACGCCAGGGGGACGCACAAACACTGAAGCTTTCTTT.

This chain links TRBV5-1 with TRBJ2-2, with a possible D match to TRBD2 (6 bases). The CDR3 is 16 amino acids. V was shortened by 4 bases and J by 0 bases, with 13 bases between the two germline ends. Germline CDR1 SGHRS, CDR2 YFSETQ. The CDR3 DNA reads as TGCGCCAGCAGCGGGACTTCTCGGGCGAACACCGGGGAGCTGTTTTTT. Protein product: CASSGTSRANTGELFF. Looking up the rest from reference TRBV5-1 and TRBJ2-2 gives the full variable domain: KAGVTQTPRYLIKTRGQQVTLSCSPISGHRSVSWYQQTPGQGLQFLFEYFSETQRNKGNFPGRFSGRQFSNSRSEMNVSTLELGDSALYLCASSGTSRANTGELFFGEGSRLTVL.

This clonotype has just a few counts. J is TRBJ1-5 and V is TRBV20-1, with TRBD1 as a possible D gene (5 bases). The germline V gene encodes CDR1 DFQATT and CDR2 SNEGSKA (reference sequence). The V gene lost 3 bases and the J gene lost 8 bases, with 14 bases spanning the gap. The CDR3 extends over 13 amino acids. CDR3 residues: CSARLQDGEPQHF. In DNA, the CDR3 is TGCAGTGCTAGGCTACAGGACGGGGAGCCCCAGCATTTT.

Ten or more counts support this clonotype. This rearrangement joins TRBV9 to TRBJ2-1; maybe TRBD2 (6 bases). Germline V gives CDR1 SGDLS, CDR2 YYNGEE. This CDR3 region has 14 residues. The V gene lost 0 bases and the J gene lost 9 bases, with 13 bases spanning the gap. CDR3 region: CASSVGRFGGEQFF. In DNA, the CDR3 is TGTGCCAGCAGCGTAGGGCGATTCGGGGGTGAGCAGTTCTTC.

A note on this clonotype: One base away lies a much larger clone, so this may be a sequencing read error. The chain carries TRBV28 and TRBJ2-7; 8 nucleotides align to TRBD1. CDR1 and CDR2 (germline): MDHEN, SYDVKM. The CDR3 has 14 residues. J lost 3 bases, V lost 7 bases, and 8 bases had no gene match. The CDR3 DNA sequence: TGTGCCAGCACCCGCCAGGGACAGGACTACGAGCAGTACTTC. As protein: CASTRQGQDYEQYF.

The rearrangement links TRBV20-1 to TRBJ2-7, with a weak D call TRBD2 (6 bases). The germline CDR1 and CDR2 sequences are DFQATT and SNEGSKA (reference sequence). There are 15 residues in the CDR3. Trimming pared 5 bases from V and 4 bases from J, leaving 21 bases between. The CDR3 protein is CSASPLGGLLYEQYF. For the CDR3, the DNA is TGCAGTGCTTCCCCTCTCGGGGGACTCTTATACGAGCAGTACTTC.

The table lists this clonotype with a few counts. The rearrangement uses TRBV2 and TRBJ2-7, with 7 bases that match TRBD1. The V and J ends lost 5 bases and 5 bases, in that order; junction bases with no gene match: 6. CDR3 length: 13 residues. CDR1 is SNHLY, CDR2 FYNNEI, per germline. This CDR3 is CASSRQGVHEQYF. The CDR3 DNA sequence: TGTGCCAGCAGTCGACAGGGTGTCCACGAGCAGTACTTC.

The chain uses TRBV7-8 and TRBJ1-5; tentative D call: TRBD1 (6 bases). Between the trimmed V and J ends, which lost 2 bases and 6 bases, there was a span of 14 bases. CDR1 SGHVS and CDR2 FQNEAQ come from the germline V gene. The CDR3 is 15 residues long. The CDR3 coding sequence is TGTGCCAGCAGCTTATACAGGGTAGAGGGTCAGCCCCAGCATTTT. Protein sequence: CASSLYRVEGQPQHF.

V usage is TRBV27 and J usage is TRBJ2-6, with D maybe TRBD1 (6 bases). The CDR3 extends over 13 amino acids. Germline V gene data show CDR1 as MNHEY and CDR2 as SMNVEV (reference sequence). The V end lost 6 bases, the J end lost 11 bases, and 14 bases lay between the germline ends. This CDR3 reads CASSGTPWDVLTF. In DNA form, the CDR3 reads TGTGCCAGCAGCGGGACACCTTGGGACGTCCTGACTTTC.

In its sample, this clonotype was seen a few times. The rearrangement uses TRBV7-9 and TRBJ1-1; D remains unclear. CDR1 SEHNR and CDR2 FQNEAQ come from the germline V gene (reference sequence). The ends were cut back, 0 bases at V and 1 base at J, with 12 bases in the middle. This CDR3 has 16 residues. CDR3 sequence: CASSLADRAANTEAFF. CDR3 nucleotides: TGTGCCAGCAGCTTAGCGGATAGGGCTGCGAACACTGAAGCTTTCTTT.

A note on this clonotype: Since a much larger clone is just one base distant, this may be a read error. V usage is TRBV7-9 and J usage is TRBJ1-1, with TRBD1 matching 11 bases. CDR3 length: 16 amino acids. Trimming removed 5 bases from V and 10 bases from J; junction bases left unmatched: 15. Germline CDR1 SEHNR, CDR2 FQNEAQ (reference sequence). The CDR3 protein is CASSQHSPGQGVAAFF. DNA for the CDR3: TGTGCCAGCAGCCAGCATTCCCCGGGACAGGGGGTTGCAGCTTTCTTT.